This T cell receptor (beta chain) is from a study of immune evolution from preneoplasia to lung adenocarcinoma. Looking at the study overall: HLA loss of heterozygosity: about 7% AIS, about 15% MIA, around 33% ADC, none AAH.

V gave up 0 bases and J gave up 6 bases, with 4 bases separating them. This CDR3 is built from 11 residues. CDR1 is GTSNPN, CDR2 SVGIG, per germline (reference sequence). On this clone itself: Antigen unknown.

The study's findings and limits: Compared with EGFR-mutant or double wild-type lesions, KRAS-mutant nodules were more clonal.

Premalignant or tumor cells were enriched by macro-dissection after pathologic assessment. Repertoires were generated with immunoSEQ multiplex PCR, while TCRdb's copy carries only in-frame clones and drops some. Here the sample spans 4,000 to 6,000 clones, more than 75% being singletons. The chain couples TRBV30 to TRBJ2-3; D is unclear. The sequenced sample consisted of FFPE minimally invasive lung adenocarcinoma tissue. The receptor comes from a person in their 70s with lung adenocarcinoma. The CDR3 reads CAWSVFDTQYF. DNA of the CDR3: TGTGCCTGGAGTGTGTTTGATACGCAGTATTTT. Using reference TRBV30 and TRBJ2-3 for the parts outside the CDR3, the full variable domain is SQTIHQWPATLVQPVGSPLSLECTVEGTSNPNLYWYRQAAGRGLQLLFYSVGIGQISSEVPQNLSASRPQDRQFILSSKKLLLSDSGFYLCAWSVFDTQYFGPGTRLTVL.